Listed below are T cell receptor beta chains from one sample, sequenced in a study of T-cell memory formation after mild COVID-19. A single record per CDR3 protein comes from TCRdb applying MiXCR to the 5' RACE reads. The profile covers under 90,000 distinct CDR3 sequences, with approximately 15% appearing a single time and 30% to 35% taken by the ten largest. The sequencing sample was made of PBMCs or a T cell subset sorted from them (not recorded which). The receptor set was obtained from an adult woman who had mild COVID-19 (a few samples of this study predate the infection). Cell type and time point are not known. The conserved cysteine and the conserved F or W are not part of the CDR3 here.

V	length	J	CDR3
TRBV20-1	10	TRBJ2-7	SASGPAYEQY
TRBV6-1	13	TRBJ2-3	ASSVWSRETDTQY
TRBV7-8	15	TRBJ2-2	ASSLAVAGAYTGELF
TRBV12-3/TRBV12-4	12	TRBJ2-1	ASSSWSGGHEQF
TRBV11-2	12	TRBJ2-7	ASSLSGGNYEQY
TRBV5-5	11	TRBJ2-5	ASSFLDFETQY
TRBV7-2	16	TRBJ2-3	ASSYIGTGGKGTDTQY
TRBV29-1	12	TRBJ1-2	SVEGTDLLYGYT
TRBV4-3	14	TRBJ2-7	ASSQELTGMGYEQY
TRBV7-9	13	TRBJ2-7	ASSSPGISSYEQY
TRBV19	12	TRBJ2-3	ASRVLAGTDTQY
TRBV30	10	TRBJ2-5	AWSVLGETQY
TRBV18	15	TRBJ2-5	ASSPGTSGSRKETQY
TRBV20-1	12	TRBJ2-1	SAREPTGVNEQF
TRBV5-6	16	TRBJ2-2	ASSLGLKGTAYTGELF
TRBV6-5	10	TRBJ2-3	ASSYGTDTQY
TRBV12-3/TRBV12-4	10	TRBJ2-7	ASRPLVGEQY
TRBV20-1	12	TRBJ2-1	SARDGGSYNEQF
TRBV21-1	20	TRBJ2-1	ASSKGPVGGWTSGRVANEQF
TRBV6-5	13	TRBJ2-7	ASRLPRQGFYEQY
TRBV12-3/TRBV12-4	11	TRBJ1-2	ASSSRTAYGYT
TRBV10-3	14	TRBJ2-2	AISDRQDTNTGELF
TRBV2	11	TRBJ2-2	AGTLGGTGELF
TRBV5-1	14	TRBJ2-6	ASSLFGAAGANVLT
TRBV29-1	13	TRBJ2-1	SVYDLWGGSYEQF
TRBV29-1	13	TRBJ2-5	SVEWSGVRQETQY